Listed below are T cell receptor beta chains from one sample, sequenced in a study of T-cell memory formation after mild COVID-19. TCRdb reanalysed the 5' RACE reads using MiXCR and keeps one entry per CDR3 protein. The data contain 120,000 to 150,000 distinct CDR3 sequences, 5.5% to 7% of them seen just once; the ten biggest clones take up approximately 2.2%. The sample comprised PBMCs or a T cell subset sorted from them (not recorded which). The receptors originated from an adult woman who had mild COVID-19 (a few samples of this study predate the infection). Cell type and time point are not known. Each CDR3 is given with its conserved first and last residue. A D gene is named only where the DNA matches it firmly. Clone size is shown for a subset of rows, as once, few, many or a class of expanded clone.

CDR3nt	CDR3aa	v_gene	abundance	j_gene	d_gene
TGTGCCAGCGCCCAACGGGGCAATCAGCCCCAGCATTTT	CASAQRGNQPQHF	TRBV6-1	few	TRBJ1-5	-
TGCAGTGCTAGAGATGGGGGTGCAGCGGGAGCGGGGTCGTATTTT	CSARDGGAAGAGSYF	TRBV20-1	-	TRBJ2-3	TRBD2
TGTGCCACCAGCAGAGATATAGCGGGAGGGGAGACCCAGTACTTC	CATSRDIAGGETQYF	TRBV15	many	TRBJ2-5	TRBD2
TGTGCCAGCAGCCTAGGGACTAGCGGGATTGTCGATACGCAGTATTTT	CASSLGTSGIVDTQYF	TRBV7-9	many	TRBJ2-3	TRBD2
TGTGCCAGCAGCTTAACAAGGGCCCCCAATCAGCCCCAGCATTTT	CASSLTRAPNQPQHF	TRBV7-2	few	TRBJ1-5	-
TGTGCCAGCAGCCGAAGGGGGCTGAATGGGGCCAACGTCCTGACTTTC	CASSRRGLNGANVLTF	TRBV14	-	TRBJ2-6	TRBD1
TGCGCCAGCAGCTTGGGCGAATCCCGGGATACGCAGTATTTT	CASSLGESRDTQYF	TRBV5-1	many	TRBJ2-3	-
TGTGCCAGCAGACCTTCGCGCACAGATACGCAGTATTTT	CASRPSRTDTQYF	TRBV6-6	-	TRBJ2-3	-
TGTGCCAGCAGCGCACTCGGGGGCGCCAAGGGAGCTTATGGCTACACCTTC	CASSALGGAKGAYGYTF	TRBV9	-	TRBJ1-2	-
TGCGCCAGCAGAGGGACCCTGACTGAAGCTTTCTTT	CASRGTLTEAFF	TRBV5-1	many	TRBJ1-1	-
TGCGCCAGCAGCAGGGGACTAGTCGGAAGCACAGATACGCAGTATTTT	CASSRGLVGSTDTQYF	TRBV5-1	few	TRBJ2-3	TRBD2
TGTGCCATCAGTGACCTCACAGGGGATAATTCACCCCTCCACTTT	CAISDLTGDNSPLHF	TRBV10-3	many	TRBJ1-6	TRBD1
TGCGCCAGCAGCCGACTAACCTTGGGTCTTTCTGGGACTGAAGCTTTCTTT	CASSRLTLGLSGTEAFF	TRBV4-1	few	TRBJ1-1	-
TGTGCCAGCTCACTCGGGACGAGCACTGAAGCTTTCTTT	CASSLGTSTEAFF	TRBV18	few	TRBJ1-1	-
TGCGCCAGCAGACTAGCGGGAAAAGAGCAGTTCTTC	CASRLAGKEQFF	TRBV5-1	many	TRBJ2-1	TRBD2
TGTGCCAGCAGCCAAGACGGGTGGGGAACTGAAGCTTTCTTT	CASSQDGWGTEAFF	TRBV14	-	TRBJ1-1	-
TGTGCCAGCAGCTTAACGAGGCTTGATCCCCTGGCTTTCTTT	CASSLTRLDPLAFF	TRBV7-3	few	TRBJ1-1	-
TGTGCCAGCAGTTACTCAGACCGTCCTAACTATGGCTACACCTTC	CASSYSDRPNYGYTF	TRBV6-2/TRBV6-3	many	TRBJ1-2	-
TGTGCCAGCAGCGAGAGGGCTAGCACTCGATGGGATACGCAGTATTTT	CASSERASTRWDTQYF	TRBV7-6	many	TRBJ2-3	-
TGTGCCAGCAGCCTCCGCGCTAGCGGGAGGGGCTCCTACGAGCAGTACTTC	CASSLRASGRGSYEQYF	TRBV7-2	few	TRBJ2-7	TRBD2
TGCGCCAGCAGCTTGGAGGGGGGCTCCTACAATGAGCAGTTCTTC	CASSLEGGSYNEQFF	TRBV5-1	many	TRBJ2-1	-
TGCGCCAGCAGCCAGGTCTCTTTTAGCGGGAGGGCCATGGAGACCCAGTACTTC	CASSQVSFSGRAMETQYF	TRBV4-3	-	TRBJ2-5	TRBD2
TGTGCCAGCAGCCCCCTAGCGGGGGGGCATCAGCTCTTC	CASSPLAGGHQLF	TRBV7-6	many	TRBJ2-1	TRBD2
TGTGCCAGCAGCTTAGGGCCCAGCTCCTACGAGCAGTACTTC	CASSLGPSSYEQYF	TRBV11-2	many	TRBJ2-7	-
TGTGCCAGCAGTCGGGGACTAGCGGGACACAATGAGCAGTTCTTC	CASSRGLAGHNEQFF	TRBV12-3/TRBV12-4	many	TRBJ2-1	TRBD2
TGCGCCAGCAGCCTGCGGACAGGGACTGAAGCTTTCTTT	CASSLRTGTEAFF	TRBV5-1	many	TRBJ1-1	TRBD1
TGTGCCAGCAGCCAAGTTCGGACGGAGAGCTCCTACAATGAGCAGTTCTTC	CASSQVRTESSYNEQFF	TRBV4-2	-	TRBJ2-1	-
TGTGCCAGCAGCTTAAACAGTGAAGAGACCCAGTACTTC	CASSLNSEETQYF	TRBV7-6	-	TRBJ2-5	-
TGTGCCAGCAGTCAAAGACAGGGTTCTCTCACAGATACGCAGTATTTT	CASSQRQGSLTDTQYF	TRBV12-3/TRBV12-4	many	TRBJ2-3	TRBD1
TGTGCCAGCAGTGAGACAGGGGGCGAGCAGTACTTC	CASSETGGEQYF	TRBV2	-	TRBJ2-7	TRBD1
TGTGCCAGCAGCTTTCGGCAGGCTAATTCACCCCTCCACTTT	CASSFRQANSPLHF	TRBV11-2	-	TRBJ1-6	-
TGTGCCAGCAGTTTGCGAGGGACCCGGGGGGGACACAGGGACGAGCAGTACTTC	CASSLRGTRGGHRDEQYF	TRBV27	many	TRBJ2-7	TRBD2
TGTGCCGGACTGAGCGGGAGGGCCCCAACAGATACGCAGTATTTT	CAGLSGRAPTDTQYF	TRBV7-9	many	TRBJ2-3	TRBD2
TGTGCCAGCAGTCCACGGACGGACAATCAGCCCCAGCATTTT	CASSPRTDNQPQHF	TRBV6-6	many	TRBJ1-5	-
TGCAGCGTTGCCGTTTCCGGGCCAGCAGATACGCAGTATTTT	CSVAVSGPADTQYF	TRBV29-1	many	TRBJ2-3	-
TGTGCCAGCAGCTCCCGGGACTTTCCCTACGAGCAGTACTTC	CASSSRDFPYEQYF	TRBV7-2	many	TRBJ2-7	-
TGTGCCAGCAGCCAAGATTGGTACTCCCACGAGCAGTACTTC	CASSQDWYSHEQYF	TRBV3-1	-	TRBJ2-7	-
TGCGCCAGCAGCTTGGTAGCGGGGGATCCCTTCTCCTACAATGAGCAGTTCTTC	CASSLVAGDPFSYNEQFF	TRBV5-1	-	TRBJ2-1	TRBD2
TGTGCCAGCGGCCTCCTGGGCTACGAGCAGTACTTC	CASGLLGYEQYF	TRBV7-9	many	TRBJ2-7	-
TGCAGCCTCAGGCGGACAGGCACCAATGAGCAGTTCTTC	CSLRRTGTNEQFF	TRBV29-1	many	TRBJ2-1	TRBD1
TGCAGTGCTCGTACTAGCGGGAGGGGCTATGAGCAGTTCTTC	CSARTSGRGYEQFF	TRBV20-1	many	TRBJ2-1	TRBD2
TGTGCCAGCAGCTCACTCGTAGAGCAGTTCTTC	CASSSLVEQFF	TRBV11-3	-	TRBJ2-1	-
TGTGCCAGCAGTCCCCGGACAGGGGGTACGTACGAGCAGTACTTC	CASSPRTGGTYEQYF	TRBV12-3/TRBV12-4	many	TRBJ2-7	TRBD1
TGTGCCAGCAGTGAACGTAGGGCATCCGATCAGCCCCAGCATTTT	CASSERRASDQPQHF	TRBV6-1	few	TRBJ1-5	-
TGTGCCAGCGAGGACGGGGGAAATCAGCCCCAGCATTTT	CASEDGGNQPQHF	TRBV12-3/TRBV12-4	-	TRBJ1-5	-
TGTGCCAGCAGCTTGGTCTGGGGCCAAGAGACCCAGTACTTC	CASSLVWGQETQYF	TRBV7-2	many	TRBJ2-5	-
TGTGCCAGCAGCCAAGATGGACAGGGGAGTCTTTTCTTT	CASSQDGQGSLFF	TRBV4-2	-	TRBJ1-1	TRBD1
TGTGCCAGCAGCAGGACAGGGGAGTACAATGAGCAGTTCTTC	CASSRTGEYNEQFF	TRBV2	many	TRBJ2-1	TRBD1
TGCAGCGTTGAAACTTATAGGGGCCGGACAGGGTTAATCGGTGAGCAGTTCTTC	CSVETYRGRTGLIGEQFF	TRBV29-1	many	TRBJ2-1	TRBD1
TGTGCCAGCAGCCCGCCCAGGAACAGGGGTGAAAAACTGTTTTTT	CASSPPRNRGEKLFF	TRBV14	few	TRBJ1-4	TRBD1
TGTGCCACCTCGGGGACAGGAAACAATCAGCCCCAGCATTTT	CATSGTGNNQPQHF	TRBV27	few	TRBJ1-5	TRBD1
TGTGCCAGCAGCCAAGAGTCTGGGGGTGCCAAAAACATTCAGTACTTC	CASSQESGGAKNIQYF	TRBV4-2	many	TRBJ2-4	-
TGTGCCAGCAGCTTGACTAGCGGGAGCTCAGAGACCCAGTACTTC	CASSLTSGSSETQYF	TRBV7-9	many	TRBJ2-5	TRBD2